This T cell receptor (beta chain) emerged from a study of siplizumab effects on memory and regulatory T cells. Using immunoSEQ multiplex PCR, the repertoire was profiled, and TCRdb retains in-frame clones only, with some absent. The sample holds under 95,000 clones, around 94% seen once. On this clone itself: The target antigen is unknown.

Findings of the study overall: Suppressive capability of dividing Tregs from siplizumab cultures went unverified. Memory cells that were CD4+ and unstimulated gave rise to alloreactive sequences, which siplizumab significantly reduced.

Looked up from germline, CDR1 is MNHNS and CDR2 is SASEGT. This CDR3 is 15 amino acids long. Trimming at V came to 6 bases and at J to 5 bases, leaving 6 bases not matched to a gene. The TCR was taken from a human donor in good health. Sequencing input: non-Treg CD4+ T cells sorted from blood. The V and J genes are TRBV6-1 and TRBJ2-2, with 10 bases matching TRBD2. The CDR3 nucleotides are TGTGCCAGCAGATTGAGACTAGCGGGTACCGGGGAGCTGTTTTTT. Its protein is CASRLRLAGTGELFF.